This TCR beta chain comes out of a study of sequential checkpoint blockade in melanoma. CDR3 size: 17 residues. The method was immunoSEQ multiplex PCR; TCRdb's version includes in-frame clones alone and lacks a portion of them. The sample shows about 22,000 clones, 55% to 70% of them seen only once. Treatment noted: randomized to nivolumab then ipilimumab (arm A) or the reverse (arm B). The clonotype was recovered from a human donor with melanoma. Source: CD8+ T cells sorted from blood (inferred from file names), taken from a patient given nivolumab and ipilimumab in sequence. The chain carries TRBV1 and TRBJ2-3; the D call TRBD2 from the table was never checked on the DNA. TRBV1 is reported as a pseudogene. The CDR3 sequence is CTSSYSGGRGLTDTQYF. CDR3 sequence (DNA): TGCACCAGCAGCTATAGCGGGGGCCGGGGCCTCACAGATACGCAGTATTTT.